These T cell receptor beta chains were read from a single sample in a study of control samples from healthy donors and cancer patients. Sequencing was performed with immunoSEQ multiplex PCR; in TCRdb, only in-frame clones are kept and a portion is missing. The table includes about 160,000 clones, approximately 94% detected once. Sequencing was done on a sample of blood. These receptors were taken from a woman in her thirties or forties in good health. The CDR3 runs from the conserved cysteine through the conserved F or W. The D gene is left open where the match is weak. The listing skips clone size in some rows; elsewhere it reads once, few, many or a size class.

TRBD2,.,TRBV27,TRBJ2-1,TGTGCCAGCAGTTTCACGGGACTAGCGGAATATGCGGACCACAATGAGCAGTTCTTC,CASSFTGLAEYADHNEQFF
TRBD1,once,TRBV4-2,TRBJ1-3,TGTGCCAGCAGCCATGATCGGACAGGGGTGGGAAACACCATATATTTT,CASSHDRTGVGNTIYF
.,.,TRBV6-5,TRBJ1-1,TGTGCCAGCTCGCGCAGACATAACACTGAAGCTTTCTTT,CASSRRHNTEAFF
.,.,TRBV9,TRBJ2-1,TGTGCCAGCAGCGTAGTCCCTGGCGGATCGGGCGCTGAGCAGTTCTTC,CASSVVPGGSGAEQFF
.,.,TRBV3-1/TRBV3-2,TRBJ2-2,TGTGCCAGCAGGAGGAGGACATCTGTATCCGGGGAGCTGTTTTTT,CASRRRTSVSGELFF
.,.,TRBV9,TRBJ2-7,TGTGCCAGCAGCGTAGCAGCCCTTAGGGACGAGCAGTACTTC,CASSVAALRDEQYF
.,.,TRBV19,TRBJ2-2,TGTGCCAGTAGTATAGATTCGCGAACCGGGGAGCTGTTTTTT,CASSIDSRTGELFF
TRBD1,.,TRBV29-1,TRBJ2-7,TGCAGCGTTGGCACCCCAGGGGGCGAGCAGTACTTC,CSVGTPGGEQYF
.,.,TRBV29-1,TRBJ2-5,TGCAGCGTTGATCAGGGAGAAGAGACCCAGTACTTC,CSVDQGEETQYF
.,.,TRBV10-3,TRBJ1-2,TGTGCCATCGGGGGAACAGGCGTTCCTTCTAACTATGGCTACACCTTC,CAIGGTGVPSNYGYTF
TRBD1,.,TRBV6-5,TRBJ2-4,TGTGCCAGCACCCTGGGACAGCAACAGTACTTC,CASTLGQQQYF
.,.,TRBV15,TRBJ1-2,TGTGCCACCAGCAGAGATCCCCTCGGCTACACCTTC,CATSRDPLGYTF
.,.,TRBV6-2/TRBV6-3,TRBJ2-3,TGTGCCAGCAGTTATAGGAGCGCGTCGTTGGGCACAGACACGCAGTATTTT,CASSYRSASLGTDTQYF
.,.,TRBV5-5,TRBJ1-5,TGTGCCAGCACCCCCGGATTGAGGGGGATGGAACAGCCCCAGCATTTT,CASTPGLRGMEQPQHF
.,.,TRBV29-1,TRBJ2-7,TGCAGCGCCCGTGGATCCTCCTACGAGCAGTACTTC,CSARGSSYEQYF
.,.,TRBV5-8,TRBJ2-3,TGTGCCAGCAGTGATCAGCCGGGTACGCAGTATTTT,CASSDQPGTQYF
.,.,TRBV5-6,TRBJ2-7,TGTGCCAGCAGCTTGGGGGGACCTTACGAGCAGTACTTC,CASSLGGPYEQYF
.,.,TRBV7-8,TRBJ1-1,TGTGCCAGCAGCCCCCTACAGGGTCCCCCTTTTGACACTGAAGCTTTCTTT,CASSPLQGPPFDTEAFF
.,.,TRBV4-3,TRBJ1-2,TGCGCCAGCAGCCAAGCTTTTGGAGGGCCGGAATATGGCTACACCTTC,CASSQAFGGPEYGYTF
.,once,TRBV7-9,TRBJ1-5,TGTGCCAGCAGCTTAGAACATAGCAATCAGCCCCAGCATTTT,CASSLEHSNQPQHF
TRBD1,.,TRBV18,TRBJ2-7,TGTGCCAGCTCACCACAACATTCAAGTAACAGGGGCGAGCAGTACTTC,CASSPQHSSNRGEQYF
TRBD1,once,TRBV18,TRBJ1-1,TGTGCCAGCTCGCCATCGACAGGGATGAACACTGAAGCTTTCTTT,CASSPSTGMNTEAFF
TRBD2,.,TRBV5-1,TRBJ2-3,TGCGCCAGCAGCGTGGAGCCGAGGGACAGGGGACTAGCGGGGAGCGGGGATACGCAGTATTTT,CASSVEPRDRGLAGSGDTQYF
.,.,TRBV14,TRBJ1-3,TGTGCCAGCAGCCTACTCGGCCAGGGAGGAAACACCATATATTTT,CASSLLGQGGNTIYF
TRBD2,.,TRBV27,TRBJ2-1,TGTGCCAGCAGTTTAATCCTAGCGGGAGGGCCCAATGAGCAGTTCTTC,CASSLILAGGPNEQFF
TRBD1,.,TRBV15,TRBJ1-1,TGTGCCACCAGCAGACGCAGGACAGGGAACACTGAAGCTTTCTTT,CATSRRRTGNTEAFF
TRBD1,.,TRBV5-1,TRBJ1-4,TGCGCCAGCAGCCTAGGACAGGGAAGCGAAAAACTGTTTTTT,CASSLGQGSEKLFF
.,.,TRBV19,TRBJ2-2,TGTGCCAGTAGTCCGCGCGGGACACCGTACACCGGGGAGCTGTTTTTT,CASSPRGTPYTGELFF
.,.,TRBV30,TRBJ2-1,TGTGCCTGGAACTCACAGGGCAATGAGCAGTTCTTC,CAWNSQGNEQFF
.,.,TRBV12-3/TRBV12-4,TRBJ1-5,TGTGCCAGCGTACGGGGCAATCAGCCCCAGCATTTT,CASVRGNQPQHF
.,.,TRBV7-6,TRBJ1-2,TGTGCCAGCAGCCCTACAGAGAACTATGGCTACACCTTC,CASSPTENYGYTF
TRBD1,.,TRBV27,TRBJ1-2,TGTGCCAGCAGTTTGGTCCGTCAAGGGGGCCATGGCTACACCTTC,CASSLVRQGGHGYTF
.,once,TRBV4-1,TRBJ1-1,TGCGCCAGCAGCCCCTCTTGGACGGGTCACACTGAAGCTTTCTTT,CASSPSWTGHTEAFF
TRBD1,.,TRBV10-3,TRBJ2-7,TGTGCCAGCCGACAGGGAGAATCCTACGAGCAGTACTTC,CASRQGESYEQYF
.,.,TRBV4-3,TRBJ2-2,TGCGCCAGCAGCCAAGAGAACCAGCGCTCGGCCGGGGAGCTGTTTTTT,CASSQENQRSAGELFF
TRBD1,.,TRBV10-3,TRBJ2-2,TGTGCCATCAGGACAGGGGGCGGGAACACCGGGGAGCTGTTTTTT,CAIRTGGGNTGELFF
TRBD1,.,TRBV19,TRBJ2-7,TGTGCCAGTAGCCAGCAAACCGGGTGGGGACAGGGGAGCTCCTACGAGCAGTACTTC,CASSQQTGWGQGSSYEQYF
TRBD1,.,TRBV7-2,TRBJ1-2,TGTGCCAGCAGCCCATCGACAGGGGGCTACACCTTC,CASSPSTGGYTF
.,.,TRBV6-6,TRBJ1-5,TGTGCCAGCAGTTACTCGACCAGCAATCAGCCCCAGCATTTT,CASSYSTSNQPQHF
.,.,TRBV3-1/TRBV3-2,TRBJ1-5,TGTGCCAGCAGCCCGGACCTATTGAGTAATCAGCCCCAGCATTTT,CASSPDLLSNQPQHF
.,.,TRBV29-1,TRBJ1-2,TGCAGCGTTGAGCCCTTTCAAGGGGGGATAGGCTACACCTTC,CSVEPFQGGIGYTF
TRBD1,.,TRBV13,TRBJ2-5,TGTGCCAGCAGCCATGGAGAAAGTGGACAGGGCAAGGAGACCCAGTACTTC,CASSHGESGQGKETQYF
TRBD1,once,TRBV9,TRBJ1-6,TGTGCCAGCAGCGTGGAATGGACAGGGAATTCACCCCTCCACTTT,CASSVEWTGNSPLHF
.,.,TRBV25-1,TRBJ1-4,TGTGCCAGCAGCCGCCCGGCGGCAACTAATGAAAAACTGTTTTTT,CASSRPAATNEKLFF
.,.,TRBV18,TRBJ1-2,TGTGCCAGCTCACCACCGGGCCGGGCGAGTGGCTACACCTTC,CASSPPGRASGYTF
.,.,TRBV19,TRBJ1-6,TGTGCCAGTAATCCAGATCAAAATCTGCCCCTCCACTTT,CASNPDQNLPLHF
.,.,TRBV27,TRBJ1-1,TGTGCCAGCAGTCCCACTCCGGGTGCGAACACTGAAGCTTTCTTT,CASSPTPGANTEAFF
.,.,TRBV7-2,TRBJ2-7,TGTGCCAGCAGCTTAGATGGGGTCTCCTACGAGCAGTACTTC,CASSLDGVSYEQYF
TRBD1,.,TRBV29-1,TRBJ1-2,TGCAGCGTTATCAGGGGGGACTATGGCTACACCTTC,CSVIRGDYGYTF
TRBD1,.,TRBV19,TRBJ1-1,TGTGCCAGTAGCCAGGACAGGGGGCGTTTCAACACTGAAGCTTTCTTT,CASSQDRGRFNTEAFF
.,.,TRBV7-2,TRBJ2-7,TGTGCCAGCAGCTTAGCGCGGCAGGCCTACGAGCAGTACTTC,CASSLARQAYEQYF
.,.,TRBV9,TRBJ1-1,TGTGCCAGCAGCGTTGGGTGGGGTATGAACACTGAAGCTTTCTTT,CASSVGWGMNTEAFF
.,.,TRBV6-4,TRBJ1-4,TGTGCCAGTGGGGACGGTGAAAAACTGTTTTTT,CASGDGEKLFF
TRBD2,.,TRBV20-1,TRBJ2-1,TGCAGTGCTAGTCGGAGCGGGAGAGGCTATGAGCAGTTCTTC,CSASRSGRGYEQFF
.,.,TRBV1,TRBJ2-1,TGCACCAGCAGCCAAGGGACAGGGCGTTTCGCTTGGGATGAGCAGTTCTTC,CTSSQGTGRFAWDEQFF
.,.,TRBV18,TRBJ1-5,TGTGCCAGCTCACCGGACAACGGAGCCCCTAAGGGCCCCCAGCATTTT,CASSPDNGAPKGPQHF
.,.,TRBV2,TRBJ1-6,TGTGCCAGCAGTGAATTGGGGGGGCGCGTTTCCTATAATTCACCCCTCCACTTT,CASSELGGRVSYNSPLHF
.,.,TRBV24-1,TRBJ2-1,TGTGCCACCGGGTCTAGGGGTTACGGAAACAATGAGCAGTTCTTC,CATGSRGYGNNEQFF
.,.,TRBV25-1,TRBJ2-7,TGTGCCAGCAGGGCAAATTGGGGGAAATCCTACGAGCAGTACTTC,CASRANWGKSYEQYF
.,.,TRBV27,TRBJ2-5,TGTGCCAGCAGTAAAAACCAAGAGACCCAGTACTTC,CASSKNQETQYF